This TCR beta chain was identified during a study of shared clonotypes between healthy human individuals. Whole-study findings and limits: All-four-donor shared clonotypes had higher generation probabilities than non-shared clonotypes did.

Once extracted for a subset, genomic DNA was divided evenly among several immunoSEQ plates. In the authors' methods: Filtering differed, since immunoSEQ gave only junction sequences and no quality scores. The table came from immunoSEQ multiplex PCR; TCRdb's copy has only in-frame clones and leaves some out. The DNA gave D and trimming, while V, J and clone size come from that table. Of millions of clones listed, 85% to 95% are singletons. The investigators split CD4+ cells into a CD45RA+ naive subset and a CD45RA-negative memory subset. Worth noting for this clone: The antigen remains undetermined.

The CDR3 runs 14 residues. Germline assignment: CDR1 SGHTA and CDR2 FQGNSA. Trimming shortened V by 5 bases and J by 2 bases, and 9 bases separated the two germline ends. The chain joins TRBV7-2 to TRBJ1-4; TRBD1 might be the D (5 bases). The sequencing sample was made of naive CD4+ T cells sorted from blood. As to subset: CD45RA+ positively selected. The origin of this receptor is a man between 18 and 29 years old in good health. The CDR3 is CASSPGTTNEKLFF. CDR3 DNA sequence: TGTGCCAGCAGCCCGGGGACTACTAATGAAAAACTGTTTTTT. Together with reference TRBV7-2 and TRBJ1-4, the CDR3 gives the full variable domain: GAGVSQSPSNKVTEKGKDVELRCDPISGHTALYWYRQSLGQGLEFLIYFQGNSAPDKSGLPSDRFSAERTGGSVSTLTIQRTQQEDSAVYLCASSPGTTNEKLFFGSGTQLSVL.